This entry describes one T cell receptor (beta chain). Antigen: not known. An end of the junction differs from the germline gene, which may be a read error. The record originates from a study of shared clonotypes between healthy human individuals. Findings of the study overall: Sharing across several donors was seen in 4% to 6.5% of naive CD4 clonotypes.

There are 15 residues in the CDR3. Germline-derived CDR1 and CDR2 are SGHTA and FQGTGA. Sequencing used immunoSEQ multiplex PCR; TCRdb keeps in-frame clones, though not all of them. The table shows 2,500,000 or so clones, with more than 80% occurring only once. This TCR was sampled from a man aged 18 to 30 in good health. Material: naive CD4+ T cells sorted from blood. Sample subset: CD45RA+ positively selected. This rearrangement joins TRBV7-3 to TRBJ1-2; 9 nucleotides agree with TRBD1. The CDR3 loop is CASSITGGLGYGYTF. The CDR3 nucleotides read TGTGCCAGCAGCATAACAGGGGGCTTAGGCTATGGCTACACCTTC. Based on the CDR3 plus reference TRBV7-3 and TRBJ1-2, the full variable domain is GAGVSQTPSNKVTEKGKYVELRCDPISGHTALYWYRQSLGQGPEFLIYFQGTGAADDSGLPNDRFFAVRPEGSVSTLKIQRTERGDSAVYLCASSITGGLGYGYTFGSGTRLTVV.